The present T cell receptor (beta chain) was sequenced within a study of beta chain features in type 1 diabetes. Every isolated RNA sample was fully reverse transcribed, so sequencing captured expressed TCRB transcripts. Libraries were prepared by immunoSEQ multiplex PCR; TCRdb keeps only in-frame clonotypes and omits some of them. In the table there are some 160,000 clones, roughly 9% of which are singletons. Note on this clone: Its specificity is unknown.

The CDR3 has 13 amino acids. J lost 3 bases, V lost 3 bases, and 3 bases had no gene match. Germline CDR1 is GTSNPN and CDR2 is SVGIG (reference sequence). Study-level results: Type 1 diabetes patients had TCRB CDR3s that were shorter (moderately but significantly so) in all four CD4+ subsets.

This receptor was identified in a woman aged 25 to 39 with type 1 diabetes. The sample comprised central memory CD4+ T cells from blood. This chain uses TRBV30 with TRBJ1-2; 8 bases agree with TRBD1. Here the CDR3 DNA reads TGTGCCTGGAGATCGACAGGGGACTATGGCTACACCTTC. Its protein product is CAWRSTGDYGYTF.